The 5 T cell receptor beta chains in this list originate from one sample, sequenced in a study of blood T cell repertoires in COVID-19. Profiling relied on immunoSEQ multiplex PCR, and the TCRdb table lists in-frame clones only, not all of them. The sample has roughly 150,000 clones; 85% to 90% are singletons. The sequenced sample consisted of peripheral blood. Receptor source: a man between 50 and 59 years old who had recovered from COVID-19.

Here the CDR3 DNA reads TGTGCCAGCAGTTACTCCCGGCAGGGGGTTAATTCACCCCTCCACTTT. Its translation is CASSYSRQGVNSPLHF. This chain joins TRBV6-5 and TRBJ1-6; 7 bases match TRBD1. The germline V gene encodes CDR1 MNHEY and CDR2 SVGAGI. V lost 0 bases and J lost 6; bases outside the gene matches: 5. The CDR3 totals 16 residues.

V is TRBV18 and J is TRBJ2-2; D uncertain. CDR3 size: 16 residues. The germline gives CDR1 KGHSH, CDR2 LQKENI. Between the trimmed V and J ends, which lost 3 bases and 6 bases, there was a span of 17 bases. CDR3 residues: CASSPEVVLVAGELFF. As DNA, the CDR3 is TGTGCCAGCTCACCTGAAGTAGTTCTTGTCGCCGGGGAGCTGTTTTTT.

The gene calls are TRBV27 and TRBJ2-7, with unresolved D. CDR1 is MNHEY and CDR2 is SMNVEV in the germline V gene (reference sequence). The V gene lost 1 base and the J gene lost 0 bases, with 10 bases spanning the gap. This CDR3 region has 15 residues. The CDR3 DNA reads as TGTGCCAGCAGTTTATTCGGCAGGTCCTCCTACGAGCAGTACTTC. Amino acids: CASSLFGRSSYEQYF.

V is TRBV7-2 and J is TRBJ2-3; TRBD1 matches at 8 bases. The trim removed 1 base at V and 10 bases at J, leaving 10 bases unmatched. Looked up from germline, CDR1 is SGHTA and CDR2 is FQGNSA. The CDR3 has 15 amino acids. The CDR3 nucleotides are TGTGCCAGCAGCTTAGGACAGGGGATAGAGGAAGCGCAGTATTTT. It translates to CASSLGQGIEEAQYF.

In DNA, the CDR3 is TGTGCCAGCAGTGAAGCTGCCGGGACAGGGGGCCGCACTGAAGCTTTCTTT. This gives the protein CASSEAAGTGGRTEAFF. The chain couples TRBV6-1 to TRBJ1-1, with TRBD1 identical over 12 bases. Trimming at V came to 0 bases and at J to 4 bases, leaving 6 bases not matched to a gene. This CDR3 spans 17 amino acids. Germline assignment: CDR1 MNHNS and CDR2 SASEGT.